One T cell receptor beta chain is described in this entry. The antigen remains undetermined. The sample comes from a study of OX40 agonist ivuxolimab in advanced cancers. Study information: Ivuxolimab, an agonistic anti-OX40 (CD134) antibody, was given to patients. At 82.7% male, the cohort had a mean age of around 56 years, ranging from roughly 20 to 80.

The method was immunoSEQ multiplex PCR; TCRdb's version includes in-frame clones alone and lacks a portion of them. The sample consists of over 70,000 clones, about 91% of them appearing once. V lost 4 bases, J lost 4 bases, and 11 bases stayed unmatched. This CDR3 contains 17 residues. Germline assignment: CDR1 SGHRS and CDR2 YFSETQ. Overall study findings and caveats: Clonal expansion was seen in CD4+ and CD8+ blood T cells by week 6 at 0.1 to 3.0 mg/kg.

Peripheral blood came from all dose cohorts at three timepoints. The sequenced sample was CD4+ or CD8+ T cells sorted from blood, obtained in a trial of the OX40 agonist ivuxolimab. The receptor was isolated from an adult with an advanced solid tumor such as melanoma, head and neck, liver or kidney cancer. The genes are TRBV5-1 and TRBJ1-4; 9 nucleotides line up with TRBD1. For the CDR3, the DNA is TGCGCCAGCAGCCCGGGGACAGGGAACACCTTTAATGAAAAACTGTTTTTT. It translates to CASSPGTGNTFNEKLFF.